Listed here are 24 T cell receptor beta chains from one sample, sequenced in a study of T cell responses to AZD1222 COVID-19 vaccine. TCRdb keeps only in-frame clones here, not all; method: immunoSEQ multiplex PCR. Of 85,000 to 130,000 clones in the sample, around nine tenths were seen once. The sample was peripheral blood, taken on day 0 of AZD1222 vaccination. The receptors here all came from an adult in good health.

For the CDR3, the DNA is TGTGCCTGGAGTGTGTCGGGGACTAACTATGGCTACACCTTC. This translates into CAWSVSGTNYGYTF. This chain links TRBV30 with TRBJ1-2; D is unresolved. This CDR3 spans 14 amino acids. Germline V CDR1 and CDR2: GTSNPN, SVGIG (reference sequence). V dropped 0 bases and J dropped 0 bases, with 8 bases sitting between them.

The rearrangement links TRBV7-2 to TRBJ1-1, with TRBD1 matching over 7 bases. Germline-derived CDR1 and CDR2 are SGHTA and FQGNSA. The CDR3 length is 15 residues. The trim removed 1 base at V and 6 bases at J, leaving 8 bases unmatched. Here the CDR3 reads CASSLEAGGISEAFF. The CDR3 DNA is TGTGCCAGCAGCTTAGAGGCAGGGGGAATCTCTGAAGCTTTCTTT.

There are a few counts of this clone. The chain links TRBV19 to TRBJ1-5; 7 nucleotides line up with TRBD1. The length of the CDR3 is 14 residues. The V and J ends lost 4 bases and 7 bases, in that order; junction bases with no gene match: 7. The germline V gene has CDR1 LNHDA and CDR2 SQIVND (reference sequence). DNA for the CDR3: TGTGCCAGTAGTAGAACAGGGGAAGGCCAGCCCCAGCATTTT. This codes for CASSRTGEGQPQHF.

The J gene is TRBJ2-7, the V gene TRBV12-3 or TRBV12-4; D is unresolved. This CDR3 region has 13 residues. Trimming took 1 base from V and 3 from J, leaving 7 bases between them. DNA of the CDR3: TGTGCCAGCAGTTTAGGCGCGGACTACGAGCAGTACTTC. Protein: CASSLGADYEQYF.

This chain connects TRBV11-2 to TRBJ1-4; TRBD1 aligns across 7 bases. The CDR3 has 14 residues. CDR1 SGHAT and CDR2 FQNNGV come from the germline V gene. V lost 4 bases to trimming and J lost 3 bases; unmatched junction nucleotides: 2. In nucleotides, the CDR3 is TGTGCCAGCAGCTCCGGGACAGCTAATGAAAAACTGTTTTTT. It codes for CASSSGTANEKLFF.

This chain links TRBV7-3 with TRBJ1-2, with unresolved D. V was shortened by 1 base and J by 8 bases, with 17 bases between the two germline ends. Germline V gene lookup returns CDR1 SGHTA and CDR2 FQGTGA. This CDR3 contains 15 residues. The CDR3 sequence is CASSLSGTAPSGYTF. The DNA for the CDR3 is TGTGCCAGCAGCTTAAGCGGCACAGCCCCAAGCGGCTACACCTTC.

This chain uses TRBV28 with TRBJ2-1, with no clear D. Trimming removed 5 bases at V and 5 bases at J, with 7 bases between. Germline V gene lookup returns CDR1 MDHEN and CDR2 SYDVKM. The CDR3 contains 12 residues. For the CDR3, the DNA is TGTGCCAGCAGTCGGCCTAACAATGAGCAGTTCTTC. The encoded protein is CASSRPNNEQFF.

The rearrangement links TRBV6-6 to TRBJ1-6; tentative D call: TRBD1 (6 bases). The V gene's germline CDR1 is MNHNY and CDR2 SVGAGI (reference sequence). With 5 bases removed from V and 7 bases from J, the gap between germline ends came to 21 bases. The CDR3 totals 17 residues. CDR3 coding DNA: TGTGCCAGCAGTCCCGACAGAGGGGGGGCGCGCAATTCACCCCTCCACTTT. Amino acids: CASSPDRGGARNSPLHF.

The J gene is TRBJ2-1, the V gene TRBV5-4; 11 nucleotides line up with TRBD2. The junction had 3 bases not matched to a gene; V was cut back by 2 bases and J by 5 bases. Per germline, CDR1 SGHNT and CDR2 YYREEE (reference sequence). The CDR3 runs 15 residues. The CDR3 DNA reads as TGTGCCAGCAGCTTTAGCGGGGGGGCTGACAATGAGCAGTTCTTC. Amino acids: CASSFSGGADNEQFF.

This clone appeared a few times. The rearrangement joins TRBV3-1 (or the pseudogene TRBV3-2) to TRBJ2-7; D call uncertain. V gave up 4 bases and J gave up 5 bases, with 9 bases separating them. This CDR3 is 12 amino acids long. Looked up from germline, CDR1 is LGHDT and CDR2 is YNNKEL (reference sequence). The CDR3 here is CASSRTPNEQYF. CDR3 DNA: TGTGCCAGCAGCCGAACCCCCAACGAGCAGTACTTC.

The chain uses TRBV5-4 and TRBJ1-5, with D unclear. The CDR3 is made up of 13 amino acids. The ends were cut back, 4 bases at V and 7 bases at J, with 12 bases in the middle. Germline CDR1 is SGHNT and CDR2 is YYREEE (reference sequence). The CDR3 spells CASSQGKVQPQHF. The CDR3, as DNA: TGTGCCAGCAGCCAAGGGAAAGTCCAGCCCCAGCATTTT.

This chain joins TRBV7-8 and TRBJ2-5; 9 bases align to TRBD2. The CDR3 has 17 amino acids. Trimming at V came to 5 bases and at J to 0 bases, leaving 10 bases not matched to a gene. Germline CDR1 SGHVS, CDR2 FQNEAQ. The CDR3 sequence is CASSLGRSGGYQETQYF. The CDR3 bases are TGTGCCAGCAGCCTAGGACGCAGCGGGGGGTACCAAGAGACCCAGTACTTC.

A single count supports this clone. The rearrangement uses TRBV5-4 and TRBJ2-7, with TRBD2 matching 8 bases. This CDR3 is built from 14 residues. V was pared by 4 bases and J by 2 bases, with 5 bases of the junction left unmatched. Looked up from germline, CDR1 is SGHNT and CDR2 is YYREEE (reference sequence). The CDR3 DNA sequence: TGTGCCAGCAGCCGGCGGGGGGCTACCTACGAGCAGTACTTC. Translating gives CASSRRGATYEQYF.

The rearrangement uses TRBV3-1 (or the pseudogene TRBV3-2) and TRBJ1-2; TRBD1 is a possible D gene (6 bases). The V gene's germline CDR1 is LGHDT and CDR2 YNNKEL (reference sequence). The CDR3 runs to 14 residues. The germline V and J ends were trimmed by 3 bases and 3 bases, with 11 bases remaining between them. CDR3 in amino acids: CASSHPGGDYGYTF. Written as DNA, the CDR3 is TGTGCCAGCAGCCATCCCGGGGGCGACTATGGCTACACCTTC.

The V gene is TRBV7-2, the J gene TRBJ2-1; 10 bases line up with TRBD2. Per germline, CDR1 SGHTA and CDR2 FQGNSA. V shed 1 base, J shed 5 bases, and the junction held 5 bases outside the gene matches. The length of the CDR3 is 16 residues. CDR3 DNA sequence: TGTGCCAGCAGCTTAGAGTCTAGCGGGGGAAACAATGAGCAGTTCTTC. Translating gives CASSLESSGGNNEQFF.

The chain uses TRBV19 and TRBJ1-4; tentatively, D is TRBD1 (5 bases). The V end lost 5 bases, the J end lost 4 bases, and 17 bases lay between the germline ends. CDR3 length: 16 amino acids. Germline values: CDR1 LNHDA, CDR2 SQIVND (reference sequence). CDR3 protein: CASSLEPREGNEKLFF. The CDR3 DNA reads TGTGCCAGTAGTCTGGAGCCCAGGGAGGGTAATGAAAAACTGTTTTTT.

The CDR3 sequence is CASRSTDNTEAFF. CDR3 nucleotide sequence: TGTGCCAGTAGGTCTACAGATAACACTGAAGCTTTCTTT. V is TRBV19 and J is TRBJ1-1; unclear D gene. The V end lost 6 bases, the J end lost 2 bases, and 10 bases lay between the germline ends. CDR1 and CDR2 (germline): LNHDA, SQIVND (reference sequence). The CDR3 contains 13 residues.

This clone has only one observation. V and J are TRBV5-4 and TRBJ2-7, with TRBD1 identical over 8 bases. The CDR3 has 14 residues. Germline trimming cut 3 bases from V and 0 bases from J; bases unmatched to any gene: 2. Germline lookup yields CDR1 SGHNT and CDR2 YYREEE (reference sequence). This chain's CDR3 is CASSSGGPSYEQYF. As DNA, the CDR3 is TGTGCCAGCAGCTCAGGGGGCCCCTCCTACGAGCAGTACTTC.

The chain employs TRBV29-1 and TRBJ2-1; D is possibly TRBD2 (5 bases). Deletions cut 3 bases from V and 7 bases from J, with 16 bases between. There are 14 residues in the CDR3. CDR1 and CDR2 (germline): SQVTM, ANQGSEA. CDR3 sequence: CSVDRLAEGNEQFF. In DNA, the CDR3 is TGCAGCGTTGATAGGCTGGCCGAGGGTAATGAGCAGTTCTTC.

V usage is TRBV4-3 and J usage is TRBJ2-2; D is uncertain. V lost 1 base and J lost 6, with 9 bases in between. This CDR3 is built from 14 residues. Germline V gene data show CDR1 as LGHNA and CDR2 as YSLEER. CDR3 DNA sequence: TGCGCCAGCAGCCAAGGGGTAGTAGCCGGGGAGCTGTTTTTT. This translates into CASSQGVVAGELFF.

This clone has more than one count but fewer than ten. The chain uses TRBV9 and TRBJ2-3; D is unclear. This CDR3 spans 14 amino acids. Germline CDR1 SGDLS, CDR2 YYNGEE. V was pared by 0 bases and J by 0 bases, with 5 bases between. CDR3 residues: CASSVDSSTDTQYF. CDR3 nucleotide sequence: TGTGCCAGCAGCGTAGATTCGAGCACAGATACGCAGTATTTT.

The rearrangement links TRBV5-1 to TRBJ2-6; D is possibly TRBD2 (6 bases). Trimming shortened V by 2 bases and J by 0 bases, and 6 bases separated the two germline ends. This CDR3 comprises 15 residues. Germline V gene sequence: CDR1 SGHRS, CDR2 YFSETQ. For the CDR3, the DNA is TGCGCCAGCAGCTTTAGCGGCTCTGGGGCCAACGTCCTGACTTTC. Translation gives CASSFSGSGANVLTF.

The rearrangement links TRBV18 to TRBJ1-5; the D is unclear. Per the germline V gene, CDR1 is KGHSH and CDR2 is LQKENI. The CDR3 runs 13 residues. Trimming removed 3 bases from V and 6 bases from J, with 9 bases in between. The CDR3 loop reads CASSPGEGQPQHF. In DNA form, the CDR3 reads TGTGCCAGCTCACCTGGGGAAGGTCAGCCCCAGCATTTT.

The V gene is TRBV27, the J gene TRBJ1-5; D remains ambiguous. The V gene's germline CDR1 is MNHEY and CDR2 SMNVEV (reference sequence). Trimming shortened V by 7 bases and J by 7 bases, and 11 bases separated the two germline ends. The CDR3 is 12 residues long. The CDR3 loop reads CASTTSHQPQHF. CDR3 in DNA: TGTGCCAGCACTACGAGCCACCAGCCCCAGCATTTT.